The 8 T cell receptor beta chains presented below share a single source sample, sequenced in a study of T cells in Graves' hyperthyroidism and ophthalmopathy. Researchers amplified the TCR beta CDR3 regions from RNA transcripts. Primed by the HTBI set, a first-round RT-PCR was run on the TCR CDR3. TCRdb reprocessed the multiplex PCR reads with MiXCR, giving one entry per CDR3 protein. The sample has approximately 400,000 distinct CDR3 sequences; about 13% are singletons. The sequenced material came from blood. The receptors derive from a young man with Graves' hyperthyroidism that later progressed to Graves' ophthalmopathy.

This clonotype has ten or more counts. The chain carries TRBV28 and TRBJ2-1; the D is unclear. This CDR3 comprises 15 residues. Germline V lookup: CDR1 MDHEN, CDR2 SYDVKM. Trimming shortened V by 2 bases and J by 0 bases, and 8 bases separated the two germline ends. The CDR3 coding sequence is TGTGCCAGCAGTTTAACCCCATTCTCCTACAATGAGCAGTTCTTC. It is translated as CASSLTPFSYNEQFF.

This clonotype was picked up many times. V gene TRBV5-1 combines with J gene TRBJ2-3; the D gene is possibly TRBD1 (5 bases). The CDR3 is 13 amino acids. Germline V gene data show CDR1 as SGHRS and CDR2 as YFSETQ. The germline V and J ends were trimmed by 4 bases and 2 bases, with 8 bases remaining between them. This chain's CDR3 is CASSRQSTDTQYF. CDR3 nucleotides: TGCGCCAGCAGCCGACAGTCCACAGATACGCAGTATTTT.

V usage is TRBV20-1 and J usage is TRBJ2-3; D perhaps matches TRBD2 (6 bases). Trimming stripped 3 bases from V and 3 bases from J, with 10 bases between. Germline CDR1 DFQATT, CDR2 SNEGSKA (reference sequence). This CDR3 has 13 amino acids. The DNA for the CDR3 is TGCAGTGCTAGTGCCGGGACTACAGATACGCAGTATTTT. Encoded protein: CSASAGTTDTQYF.

CDR3 region: CASSSTNRGNTEAFF. In DNA form, the CDR3 reads TGTGCCAGCAGCTCCACAAACAGGGGGAACACTGAAGCTTTCTTT. V is TRBV7-9 and J is TRBJ1-1; TRBD1 matches 7 bases. CDR1 and CDR2 from the germline V gene are SEHNR and FQNEAQ (reference sequence). This CDR3 comprises 15 residues. The junction had 6 bases not matched to a gene; V was cut back by 4 bases and J by 1 base.

This clonotype was detected many times. The gene calls are TRBV6-1 and TRBJ1-1; D unclear. CDR1 and CDR2 (germline): MNHNS, SASEGT. V was shortened by 4 bases and J by 2 bases, with 11 bases between the two germline ends. The length of the CDR3 is 14 residues. The CDR3 nucleotides read TGTGCCAGCAGTGCTGGTCCCCGAAACACTGAAGCTTTCTTT. It encodes CASSAGPRNTEAFF.

This clonotype was detected a few times. J is TRBJ2-1 and V is TRBV24-1; 7 positions agree with TRBD1. CDR1 and CDR2 from the germline V gene are KGHDR and SFDVKD. V gave up 1 base and J gave up 7 bases; unmatched junction bases: 9. The CDR3 consists of 16 residues. CDR3 sequence: CATSDFRDRVGNEQFF. CDR3 in DNA: TGTGCCACCAGTGATTTCCGAGACAGGGTTGGGAATGAGCAGTTCTTC.

This clonotype was detected many times. The CDR3 DNA reads as TGTGCCAGCAGCAAGACAGGGGGGAACACTGAAGCTTTCTTT. Its translation is CASSKTGGNTEAFF. The chain carries TRBV7-8 and TRBJ1-1; 9 nucleotides match TRBD1. Per germline, CDR1 SGHVS and CDR2 FQNEAQ. V trimming: 5 bases; J trimming: 1 base; junction bases outside the gene matches: 2. This CDR3 is 14 amino acids long.

In DNA, the CDR3 is TGTGCCAGCAGTTTAAGGACTAGCGGGCCGGCGGACTACGAGCAGTACTTC. It translates to CASSLRTSGPADYEQYF. The rearrangement uses TRBV12-3 or TRBV12-4 and TRBJ2-7; 11 bases agree with TRBD2. The CDR3 covers 17 residues. The ends lost 2 bases at V and 3 bases at J; junction bases unmatched: 9.